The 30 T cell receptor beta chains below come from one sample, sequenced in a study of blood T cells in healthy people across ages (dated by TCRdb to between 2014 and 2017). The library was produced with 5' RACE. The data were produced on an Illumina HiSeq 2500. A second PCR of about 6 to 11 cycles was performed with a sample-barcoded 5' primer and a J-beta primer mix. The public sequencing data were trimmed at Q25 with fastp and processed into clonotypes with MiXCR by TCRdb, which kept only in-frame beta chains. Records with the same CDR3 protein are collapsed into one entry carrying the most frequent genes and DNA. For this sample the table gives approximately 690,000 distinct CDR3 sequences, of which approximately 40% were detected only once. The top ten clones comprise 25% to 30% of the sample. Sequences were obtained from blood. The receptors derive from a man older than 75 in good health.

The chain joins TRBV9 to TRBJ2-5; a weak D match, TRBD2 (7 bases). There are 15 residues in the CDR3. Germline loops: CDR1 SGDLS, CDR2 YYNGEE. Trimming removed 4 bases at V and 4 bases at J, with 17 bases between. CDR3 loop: CASSRDGGPGETQYF. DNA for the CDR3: TGTGCCAGCAGCAGAGACGGGGGGCCGGGAGAGACCCAGTACTTC.

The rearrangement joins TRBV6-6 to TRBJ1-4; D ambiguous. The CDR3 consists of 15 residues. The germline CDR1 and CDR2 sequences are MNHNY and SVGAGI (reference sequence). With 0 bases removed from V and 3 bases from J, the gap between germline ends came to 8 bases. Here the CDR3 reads CASSYSGRSNEKLFF. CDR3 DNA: TGTGCCAGCAGTTACTCGGGCAGATCTAATGAAAAACTGTTTTTT.

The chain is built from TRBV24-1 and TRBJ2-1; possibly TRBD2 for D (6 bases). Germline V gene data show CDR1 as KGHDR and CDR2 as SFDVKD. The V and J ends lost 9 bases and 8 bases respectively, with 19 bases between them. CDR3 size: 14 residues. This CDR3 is CATGLGGRLHEQFF. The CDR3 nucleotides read TGTGCCACCGGATTAGGAGGGCGTCTGCATGAGCAGTTCTTC.

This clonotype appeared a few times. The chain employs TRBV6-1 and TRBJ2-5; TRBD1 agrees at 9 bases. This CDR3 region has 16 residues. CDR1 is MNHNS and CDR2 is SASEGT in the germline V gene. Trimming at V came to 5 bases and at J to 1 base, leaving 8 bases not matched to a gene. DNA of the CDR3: TGTGCCAGCAGTAAGTCCGGGACAGGGTCCCAAGAGACCCAGTACTTC. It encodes CASSKSGTGSQETQYF.

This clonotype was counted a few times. Here the CDR3 reads CASSRDRVQLLYF. CDR3 bases: TGCGCCAGCAGCCGAGACAGGGTACAACTTCTGTACTTC. This sequence joins TRBV5-1 and TRBJ2-7, with TRBD1 matching 7 bases. Germline assignment: CDR1 SGHRS and CDR2 YFSETQ. The CDR3 has 13 residues. After removal of 4 bases from V and 12 bases from J, the junction contained 13 bases not matched to a gene. Complete variable domain (other parts from reference TRBV5-1 and TRBJ2-7): KAGVTQTPRYLIKTRGQQVTLSCSPISGHRSVSWYQQTPGQGLQFLFEYFSETQRNKGNFPGRFSGRQFSNSRSEMNVSTLELGDSALYLCASSRDRVQLLYFGPGTRLTVT.

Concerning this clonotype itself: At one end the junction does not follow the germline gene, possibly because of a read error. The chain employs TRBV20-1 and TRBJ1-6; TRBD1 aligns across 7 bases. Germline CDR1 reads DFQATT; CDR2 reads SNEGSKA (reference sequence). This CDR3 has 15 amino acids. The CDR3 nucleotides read TGCAGTGCCAGAGCAGGGGGAGTGTATAATTCACCCCTCCACTTT. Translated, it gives CSARAGGVYNSPLHF.

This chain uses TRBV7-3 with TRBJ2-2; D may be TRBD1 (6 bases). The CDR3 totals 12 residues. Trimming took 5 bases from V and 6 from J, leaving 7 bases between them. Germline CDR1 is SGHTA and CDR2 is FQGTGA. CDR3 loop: CASSGQPGELFF. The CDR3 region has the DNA TGTGCCAGCAGCGGACAGCCCGGGGAGCTGTTTTTT.

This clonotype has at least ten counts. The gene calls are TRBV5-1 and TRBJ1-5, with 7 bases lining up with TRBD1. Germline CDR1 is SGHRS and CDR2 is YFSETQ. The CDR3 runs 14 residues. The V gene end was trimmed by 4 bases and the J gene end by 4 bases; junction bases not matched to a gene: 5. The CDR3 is CASSPGGGNQPQHF. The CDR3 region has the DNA TGCGCCAGCAGCCCAGGGGGAGGGAATCAGCCCCAGCATTTT.

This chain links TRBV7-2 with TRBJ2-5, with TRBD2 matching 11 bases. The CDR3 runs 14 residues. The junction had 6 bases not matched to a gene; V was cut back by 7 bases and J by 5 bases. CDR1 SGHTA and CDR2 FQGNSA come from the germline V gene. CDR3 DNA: TGTGCCAGCACCTATAGCGGGAGGGTGGAGACCCAGTACTTC. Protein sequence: CASTYSGRVETQYF. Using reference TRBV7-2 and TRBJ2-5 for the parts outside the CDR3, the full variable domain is GAGVSQSPSNKVTEKGKDVELRCDPISGHTALYWYRQSLGQGLEFLIYFQGNSAPDKSGLPSDRFSAERTGGSVSTLTIQRTQQEDSAVYLCASTYSGRVETQYFGPGTRLLVL.

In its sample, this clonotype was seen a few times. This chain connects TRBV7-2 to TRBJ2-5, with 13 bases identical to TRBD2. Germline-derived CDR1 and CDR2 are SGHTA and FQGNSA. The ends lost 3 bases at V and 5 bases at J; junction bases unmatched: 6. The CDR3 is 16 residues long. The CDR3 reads CASSFSGTSGIETQYF. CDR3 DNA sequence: TGTGCCAGCAGCTTTTCCGGGACTAGCGGGATTGAGACCCAGTACTTC.

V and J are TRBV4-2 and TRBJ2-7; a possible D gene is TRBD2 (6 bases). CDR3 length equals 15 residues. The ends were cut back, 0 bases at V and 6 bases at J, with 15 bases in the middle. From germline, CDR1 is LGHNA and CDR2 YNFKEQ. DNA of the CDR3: TGTGCCAGCAGCCAAGATGGAGGGAGGAGGGCCGAGCAGTACTTC. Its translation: CASSQDGGRRAEQYF.

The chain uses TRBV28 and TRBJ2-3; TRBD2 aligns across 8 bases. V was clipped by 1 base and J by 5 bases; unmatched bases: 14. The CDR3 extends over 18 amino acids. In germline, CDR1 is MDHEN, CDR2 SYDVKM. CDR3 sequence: CASSLSRSGRLTLDTQYF. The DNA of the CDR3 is TGTGCCAGCAGTTTATCCAGAAGCGGGAGACTAACCCTAGATACGCAGTATTTT.

CDR3 sequence: CSAVEAAGELDTQYF. As DNA, the CDR3 is TGCAGCGCTGTCGAGGCAGCGGGAGAGTTGGATACGCAGTATTTT. J is TRBJ2-3 and V is TRBV29-1, with 8 bases lining up with TRBD2. CDR1 and CDR2 from the germline V gene are SQVTM and ANQGSEA. Trimming cost V 7 bases and J 6 bases; bases outside gene matches: 15. The CDR3 extends over 15 amino acids.

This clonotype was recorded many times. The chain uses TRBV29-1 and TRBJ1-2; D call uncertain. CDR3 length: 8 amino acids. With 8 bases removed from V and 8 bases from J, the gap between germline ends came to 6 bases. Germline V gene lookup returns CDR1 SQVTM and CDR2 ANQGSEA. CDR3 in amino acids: CSLGGYTF. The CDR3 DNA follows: TGCAGCTTAGGGGGCTACACCTTC.

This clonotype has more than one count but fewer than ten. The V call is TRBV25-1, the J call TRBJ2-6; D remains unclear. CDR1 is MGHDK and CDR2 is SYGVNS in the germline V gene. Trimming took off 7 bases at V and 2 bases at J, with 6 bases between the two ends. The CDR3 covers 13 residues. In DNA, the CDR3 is TGTGCCAGCAAGAGTGCTGGGGCCAACGTCCTGACTTTC. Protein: CASKSAGANVLTF.

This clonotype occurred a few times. CDR3 sequence (DNA): TGCGCCAGCAGCCTGACAGGGGCGAACACTGAAGCTTTCTTT. It yields the protein CASSLTGANTEAFF. J is TRBJ1-1 and V is TRBV5-1; 8 bases align to TRBD1. The V and J ends lost 4 bases and 1 base, in that order; junction bases with no gene match: 3. CDR1 and CDR2 (germline): SGHRS, YFSETQ. The CDR3 has 14 residues.

CDR3 bases: TGTGCCAGCAGGCCACAGGGGGCCCTTAGCACAGATACGCAGTATTTT. Translating gives CASRPQGALSTDTQYF. The rearrangement links TRBV27 to TRBJ2-3, with 9 bases matching TRBD1. Trimming took 6 bases from V and 0 from J; bases not matched to a gene: 7. The germline CDR1 and CDR2 sequences are MNHEY and SMNVEV (reference sequence). This CDR3 is 16 amino acids long.

The CDR3 reads CASSYFAGGETQYF. As DNA, the CDR3 is TGTGCCAGCAGTTATTTTGCGGGGGGAGAGACCCAGTACTTC. V is TRBV7-2 and J is TRBJ2-5; 8 positions match TRBD2. The ends lost 6 bases at V and 4 bases at J; junction bases unmatched: 7. The length of the CDR3 is 14 residues. Germline CDR1 and CDR2: SGHTA and FQGNSA.

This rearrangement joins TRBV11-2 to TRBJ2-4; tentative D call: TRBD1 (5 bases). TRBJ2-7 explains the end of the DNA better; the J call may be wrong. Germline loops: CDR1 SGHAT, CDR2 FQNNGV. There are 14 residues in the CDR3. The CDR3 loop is CASSLAGMGHEQYF. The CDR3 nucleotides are TGTGCCAGCAGCTTAGCAGGGATGGGCCACGAGCAGTACTTC.

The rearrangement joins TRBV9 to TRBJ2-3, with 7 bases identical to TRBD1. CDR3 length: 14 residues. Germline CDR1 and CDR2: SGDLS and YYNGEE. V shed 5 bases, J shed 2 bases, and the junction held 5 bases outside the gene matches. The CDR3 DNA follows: TGTGCCAGCAGGAGGGACAGCCTCACAGATACGCAGTATTTT. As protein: CASRRDSLTDTQYF. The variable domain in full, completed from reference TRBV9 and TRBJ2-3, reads DSGVTQTPKHLITATGQRVTLRCSPRSGDLSVYWYQQSLDQGLQFLIQYYNGEERAKGNILERFSAQQFPDLHSELNLSSLELGDSALYFCASRRDSLTDTQYFGPGTRLTVL.

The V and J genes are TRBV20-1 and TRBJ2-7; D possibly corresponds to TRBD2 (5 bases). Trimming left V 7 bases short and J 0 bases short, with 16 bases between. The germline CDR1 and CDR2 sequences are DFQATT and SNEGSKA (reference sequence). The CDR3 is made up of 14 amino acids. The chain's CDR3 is CSVSLGVDSYEQYF. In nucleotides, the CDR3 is TGCAGTGTCAGTCTCGGGGTAGACTCCTACGAGCAGTACTTC.

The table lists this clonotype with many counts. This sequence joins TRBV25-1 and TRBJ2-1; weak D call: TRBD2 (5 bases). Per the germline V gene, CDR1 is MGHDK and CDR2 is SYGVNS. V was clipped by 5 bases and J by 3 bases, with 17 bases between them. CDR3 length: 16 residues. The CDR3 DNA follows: TGTGCCAGCAGTTCAGAAGGAGAAGGACTCTACAATGAGCAGTTCTTC. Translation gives CASSSEGEGLYNEQFF. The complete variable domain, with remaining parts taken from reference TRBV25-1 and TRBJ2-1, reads EADIYQTPRYLVIGTGKKITLECSQTMGHDKMYWYQQDPGMELHLIHYSYGVNSTEKGDLSSESTVSRIRTEHFPLTLESARPSHTSQYLCASSSEGEGLYNEQFFGPGTRLTVL.

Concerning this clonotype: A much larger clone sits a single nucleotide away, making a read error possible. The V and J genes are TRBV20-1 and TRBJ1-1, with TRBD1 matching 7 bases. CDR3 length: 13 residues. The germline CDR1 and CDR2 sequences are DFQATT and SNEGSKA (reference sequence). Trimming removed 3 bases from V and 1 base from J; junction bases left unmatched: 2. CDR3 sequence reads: CSARAGGNTEAFF. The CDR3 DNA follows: TGCAGTGCTAGGGCAGGGGGGAACACTGAAGCTTTCTTT.

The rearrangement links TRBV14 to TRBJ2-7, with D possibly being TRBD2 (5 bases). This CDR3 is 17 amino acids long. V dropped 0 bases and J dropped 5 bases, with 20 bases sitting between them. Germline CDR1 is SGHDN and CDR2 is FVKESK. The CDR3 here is CASSQDPGLPTPNEQYF. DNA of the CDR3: TGTGCCAGCAGCCAAGACCCCGGACTCCCTACCCCAAACGAGCAGTACTTC. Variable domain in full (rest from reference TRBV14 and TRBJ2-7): EAGVTQFPSHSVIEKGQTVTLRCDPISGHDNLYWYRRVMGKEIKFLLHFVKESKQDESGMPNNRFLAERTGGTYSTLKVQPAELEDSGVYFCASSQDPGLPTPNEQYFGPGTRLTVT.

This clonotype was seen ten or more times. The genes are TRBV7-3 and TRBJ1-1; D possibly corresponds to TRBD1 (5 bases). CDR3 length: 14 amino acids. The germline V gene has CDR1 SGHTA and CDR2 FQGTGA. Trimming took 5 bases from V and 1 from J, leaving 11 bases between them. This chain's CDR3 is CASSQDMANTEAFF. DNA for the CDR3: TGTGCCAGCAGCCAGGACATGGCGAACACTGAAGCTTTCTTT.

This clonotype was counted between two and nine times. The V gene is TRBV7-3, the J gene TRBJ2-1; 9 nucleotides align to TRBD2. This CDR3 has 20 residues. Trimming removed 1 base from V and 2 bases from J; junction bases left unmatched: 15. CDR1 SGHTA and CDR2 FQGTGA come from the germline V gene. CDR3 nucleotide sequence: TGTGCCAGCAGCTTAAGAAGGGACCCCGGGACTAGCAGTACCTACAATGAGCAGTTCTTC. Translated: CASSLRRDPGTSSTYNEQFF.

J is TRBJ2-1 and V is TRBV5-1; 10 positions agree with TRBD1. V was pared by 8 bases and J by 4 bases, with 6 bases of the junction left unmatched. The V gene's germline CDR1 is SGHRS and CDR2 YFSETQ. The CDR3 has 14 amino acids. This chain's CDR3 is CASADRGIYNEQFF. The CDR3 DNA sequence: TGCGCCAGTGCGGACAGGGGGATTTACAATGAGCAGTTCTTC.

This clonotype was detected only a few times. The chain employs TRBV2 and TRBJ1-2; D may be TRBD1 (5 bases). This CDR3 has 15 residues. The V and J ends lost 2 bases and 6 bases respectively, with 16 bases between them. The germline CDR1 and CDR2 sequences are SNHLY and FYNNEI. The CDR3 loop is CASSEFMVRADGYTF. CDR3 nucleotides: TGTGCCAGCAGTGAATTTATGGTCAGGGCGGATGGCTACACCTTC. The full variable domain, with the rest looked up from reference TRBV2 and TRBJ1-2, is EPEVTQTPSHQVTQMGQEVILRCVPISNHLYFYWYRQILGQKVEFLVSFYNNEISEKSEIFDDQFSVERPDGSNFTLKIRSTKLEDSAMYFCASSEFMVRADGYTFGSGTRLTVV.

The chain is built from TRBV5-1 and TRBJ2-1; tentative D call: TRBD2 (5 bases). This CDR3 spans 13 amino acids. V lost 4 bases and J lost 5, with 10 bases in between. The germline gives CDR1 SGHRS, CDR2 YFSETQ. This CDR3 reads CASSPDWNNEQFF. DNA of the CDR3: TGCGCCAGCAGCCCGGACTGGAACAATGAGCAGTTCTTC.

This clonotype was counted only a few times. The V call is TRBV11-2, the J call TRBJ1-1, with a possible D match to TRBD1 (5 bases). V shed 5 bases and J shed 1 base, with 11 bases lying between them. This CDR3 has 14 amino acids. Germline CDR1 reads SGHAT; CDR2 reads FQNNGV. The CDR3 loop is CASSMTVSNTEAFF. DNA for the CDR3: TGTGCCAGCAGCATGACAGTGTCGAACACTGAAGCTTTCTTT.